This T cell receptor (beta chain) derives from a study of yellow fever vaccine responses in identical twins. General study results and limits: In identical twins, vaccine T cell responses appeared partly shared and partly individual.

Remarks on this clonotype: The antigen is undetermined.

A single record per CDR3 protein comes from TCRdb applying MiXCR to the RT-PCR reads. The profile covers 2,000 to 2,500 distinct CDR3 sequences, with around 85% appearing a single time and less than 3.5% taken by the ten largest. The length of the CDR3 is 15 residues. CDR1 is MNHNS and CDR2 is SASEGT in the germline V gene. Germline trimming cut 3 bases from V and 8 bases from J; bases unmatched to any gene: 5. The origin of this receptor is a woman younger than 30 who received the yellow fever vaccine. Material: T cells from blood (PBMCs), unsorted or a sorted subset (not recorded which), obtained before or after yellow fever vaccination (not recorded which). The genes are TRBV6-1 and TRBJ1-6; TRBD1 aligns across 9 bases. The DNA of the CDR3 is TGTGCCAGCAGTGAGGGGACAGGGCGCGATTCACCCCTCCACTTT. Translation gives CASSEGTGRDSPLHF.